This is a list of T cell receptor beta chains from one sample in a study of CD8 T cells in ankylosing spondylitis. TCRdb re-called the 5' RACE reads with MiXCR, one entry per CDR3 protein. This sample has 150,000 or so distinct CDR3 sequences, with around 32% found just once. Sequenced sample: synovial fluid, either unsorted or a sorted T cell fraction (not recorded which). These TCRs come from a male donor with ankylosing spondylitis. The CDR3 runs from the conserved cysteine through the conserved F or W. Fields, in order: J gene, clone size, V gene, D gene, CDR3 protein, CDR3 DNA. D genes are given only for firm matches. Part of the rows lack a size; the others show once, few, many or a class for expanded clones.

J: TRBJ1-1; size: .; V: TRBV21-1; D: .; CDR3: CASSKGGHPNTEAFF; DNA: TGTGCCAGCAGCAAAGGGGGACACCCGAACACTGAAGCTTTCTTT
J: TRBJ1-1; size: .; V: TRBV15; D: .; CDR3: CATSSALNTEAFF; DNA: TGTGCCACCAGCTCGGCCTTGAACACTGAAGCTTTCTTT
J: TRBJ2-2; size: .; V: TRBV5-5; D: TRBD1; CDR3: CASSNWTGYRAGELFF; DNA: TGTGCCAGCAGCAACTGGACAGGGTACAGGGCCGGGGAGCTGTTTTTT
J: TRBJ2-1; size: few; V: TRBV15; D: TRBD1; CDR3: CATSRTGDSYNEQFF; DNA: TGTGCCACCAGCAGGACAGGGGACTCCTACAATGAGCAGTTCTTC
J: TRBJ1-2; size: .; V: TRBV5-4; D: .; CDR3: CASSGGGAQTNYGYTF; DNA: TGTGCCAGCTCTGGGGGGGGGGCCCAAACTAACTATGGCTACACCTTC
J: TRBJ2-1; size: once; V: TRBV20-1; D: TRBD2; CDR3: CSAIAGGSNNEQFF; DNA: TGCAGTGCTATAGCGGGAGGAAGCAACAATGAGCAGTTCTTC
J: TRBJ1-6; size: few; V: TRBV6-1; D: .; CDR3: CASSRYRTAFNSPLHF; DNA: TGTGCCAGCAGTCGATATCGGACAGCCTTTAATTCACCCCTCCACTTT
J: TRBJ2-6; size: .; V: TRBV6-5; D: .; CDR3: CASSYSPGSGANVLTF; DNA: TGTGCCAGCAGTTACTCTCCGGGGAGTGGGGCCAACGTCCTGACTTTC
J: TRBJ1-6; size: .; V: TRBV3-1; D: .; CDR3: CASSSGQNNSPLHF; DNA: TGTGCCAGCAGCTCAGGACAGAATAATTCACCCCTCCACTTT
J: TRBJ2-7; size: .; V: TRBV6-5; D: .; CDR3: CASSYSIEGGYEQYF; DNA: TGTGCCAGCAGTTACTCCATAGAAGGGGGGTACGAGCAGTACTTC
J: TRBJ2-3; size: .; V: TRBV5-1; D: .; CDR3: CASSLGILPNTDTQYF; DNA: TGCGCCAGCAGCTTGGGGATCCTCCCAAACACAGATACGCAGTATTTT
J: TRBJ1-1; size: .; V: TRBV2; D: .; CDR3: CASSSDSYTEAFF; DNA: TGTGCCAGCAGTTCTGACAGCTACACTGAAGCTTTCTTT
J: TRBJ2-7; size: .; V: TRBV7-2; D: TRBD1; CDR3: CASSSGQDYEQYF; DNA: TGTGCCAGCAGCTCTGGACAGGACTACGAGCAGTACTTC
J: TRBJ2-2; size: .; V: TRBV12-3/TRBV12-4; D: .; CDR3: CASSKKTAGTGELFF; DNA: TGTGCCAGCAGTAAAAAGACGGCGGGAACCGGGGAGCTGTTTTTT
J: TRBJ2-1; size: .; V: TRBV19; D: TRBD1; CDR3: CASTSIGTGKDNEQFF; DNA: TGTGCCAGTACCTCAATAGGGACAGGAAAAGACAATGAGCAGTTCTTC
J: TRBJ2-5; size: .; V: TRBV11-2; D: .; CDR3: CASNVFQRAQETQYF; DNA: TGTGCCAGCAACGTCTTCCAGCGCGCCCAAGAGACCCAGTACTTC
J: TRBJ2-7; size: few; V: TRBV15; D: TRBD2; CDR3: CATSRREGANEQYF; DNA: TGTGCCACCAGCAGGAGGGAGGGCGCCAACGAGCAGTACTTC
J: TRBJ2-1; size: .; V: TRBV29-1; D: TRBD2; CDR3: CSVEGLAAHNEQFF; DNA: TGCAGCGTTGAAGGACTAGCGGCCCACAATGAGCAGTTCTTC
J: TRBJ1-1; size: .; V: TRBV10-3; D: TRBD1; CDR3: CAISESTGRDAFF; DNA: TGTGCCATCAGTGAGTCGACAGGGAGGGATGCTTTCTTT
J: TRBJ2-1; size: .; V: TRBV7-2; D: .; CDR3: CASSLEWTGNNEQFF; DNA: TGTGCCAGCAGCTTAGAGTGGACCGGAAACAATGAGCAGTTCTTC
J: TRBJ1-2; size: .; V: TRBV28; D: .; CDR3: CASSRPQYYGYTF; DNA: TGTGCCAGCAGTCGCCCCCAGTACTATGGCTACACCTTC
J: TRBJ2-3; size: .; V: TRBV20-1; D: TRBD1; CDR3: CSWEGQGRGTDTQYF; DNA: TGCAGCTGGGAAGGACAGGGGCGGGGCACAGATACGCAGTATTTT
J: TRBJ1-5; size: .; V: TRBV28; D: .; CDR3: CASSPPRASNQPQHF; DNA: TGTGCCAGCAGTCCCCCGAGGGCCAGCAATCAGCCCCAGCATTTT
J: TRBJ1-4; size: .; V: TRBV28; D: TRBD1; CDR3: CASSLPGQGREKLFF; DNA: TGTGCCAGCAGTTTACCAGGACAGGGAAGGGAAAAACTGTTTTTT
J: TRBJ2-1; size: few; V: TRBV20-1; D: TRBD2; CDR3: CGGSTYNEQFF; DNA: TGCGGCGGGAGCACCTACAATGAGCAGTTCTTC
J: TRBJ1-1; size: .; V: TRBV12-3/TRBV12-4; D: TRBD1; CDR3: CASSGQGTIRFF; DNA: TGTGCCAGCAGTGGACAGGGGACGATCCGATTCTTT
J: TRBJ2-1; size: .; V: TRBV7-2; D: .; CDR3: CASSFSPGERNEQFF; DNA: TGTGCCAGCAGCTTTTCCCCAGGGGAAAGGAATGAGCAGTTCTTC
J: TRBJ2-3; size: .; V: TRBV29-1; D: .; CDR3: CSVDIGTDTQYF; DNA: TGCAGCGTTGACATAGGTACAGATACGCAGTATTTT
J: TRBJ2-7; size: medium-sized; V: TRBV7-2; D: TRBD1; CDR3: CASSRDRSSYEQYF; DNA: TGTGCCAGCAGCCGGGACAGGAGCTCCTACGAGCAGTACTTC
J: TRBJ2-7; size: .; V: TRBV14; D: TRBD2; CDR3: CASSRFPGGAEQYF; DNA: TGTGCCAGCAGCCGGTTCCCGGGAGGGGCCGAGCAGTACTTC
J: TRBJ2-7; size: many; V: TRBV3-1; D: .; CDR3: CASSPRTSYEQYF; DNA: TGTGCCAGCAGTCCCAGGACGTCCTACGAGCAGTACTTC
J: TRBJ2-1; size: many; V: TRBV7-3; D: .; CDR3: CASSLSSYNEQFF; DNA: TGTGCCAGCTCCTTGAGCTCCTACAATGAGCAGTTCTTC
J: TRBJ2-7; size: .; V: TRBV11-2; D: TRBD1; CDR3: CASSLVGQGYEQYF; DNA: TGTGCCAGCAGCTTAGTTGGACAGGGCTACGAGCAGTACTTC
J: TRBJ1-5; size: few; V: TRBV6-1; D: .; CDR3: CASSGALGGGYSNQPQHF; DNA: TGTGCCAGCAGTGGGGCCTTGGGGGGCGGATATAGCAATCAGCCCCAGCATTTT
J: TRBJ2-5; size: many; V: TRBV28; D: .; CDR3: CASSAFGPRQETQYF; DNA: TGTGCCAGCAGTGCATTCGGGCCCAGGCAAGAGACCCAGTACTTC
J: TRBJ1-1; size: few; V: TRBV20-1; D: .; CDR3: CSAKTGDTEAFF; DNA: TGCAGTGCCAAGACTGGGGACACTGAAGCTTTCTTT
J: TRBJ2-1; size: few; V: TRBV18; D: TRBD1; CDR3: CASSQKGANEQFF; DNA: TGTGCCAGCTCACAGAAGGGGGCGAATGAGCAGTTCTTC
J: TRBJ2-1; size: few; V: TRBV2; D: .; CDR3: CASSYTYNEQFF; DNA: TGTGCCAGCAGTTATACCTACAATGAGCAGTTCTTC
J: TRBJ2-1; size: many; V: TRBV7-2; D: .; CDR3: CASSLVSTALNEQFF; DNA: TGTGCCAGCAGCTTAGTATCGACAGCTTTGAATGAGCAGTTCTTC
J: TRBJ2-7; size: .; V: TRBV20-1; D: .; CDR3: CSASRGARYEQYF; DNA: TGCAGTGCTAGCCGCGGGGCCCGCTACGAGCAGTACTTC
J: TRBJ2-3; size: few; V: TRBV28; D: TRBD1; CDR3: CASSLFGTGVADTQYF; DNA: TGTGCCAGCAGTTTATTCGGGACAGGGGTTGCAGATACGCAGTATTTT
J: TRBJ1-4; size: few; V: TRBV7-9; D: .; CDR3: CASSPSGGGNEKLFF; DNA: TGTGCCAGCAGCCCGAGCGGGGGCGGTAATGAAAAACTGTTTTTT
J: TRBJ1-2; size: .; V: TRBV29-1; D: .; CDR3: CSVEGAGSRGGYTF; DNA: TGCAGCGTTGAAGGTGCAGGGTCCAGAGGTGGCTACACCTTC
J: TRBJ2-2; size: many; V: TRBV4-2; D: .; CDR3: CASSQVGYGAGELFF; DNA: TGTGCCAGCAGCCAAGTAGGGTATGGGGCCGGGGAGCTGTTTTTT
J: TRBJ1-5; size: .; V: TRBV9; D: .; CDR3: CASSKVSNQPQHF; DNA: TGTGCCAGCAGCAAAGTGAGCAATCAGCCCCAGCATTTT
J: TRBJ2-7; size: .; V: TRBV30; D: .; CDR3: CAWAWGGEQYF; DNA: TGTGCCTGGGCCTGGGGCGGCGAGCAGTACTTC
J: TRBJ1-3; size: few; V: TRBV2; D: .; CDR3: CASIRSGNTIYF; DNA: TGTGCCAGCATACGATCGGGAAACACCATATATTTT
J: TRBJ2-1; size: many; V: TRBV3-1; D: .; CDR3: CASSQDVGGSSYNEQFF; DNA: TGTGCCAGCAGCCAAGATGTCGGCGGTAGCTCCTACAATGAGCAGTTCTTC
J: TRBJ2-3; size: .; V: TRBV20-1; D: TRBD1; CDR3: CSAYRDSQQYF; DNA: TGCAGTGCTTACCGGGACAGCCAGCAGTATTTT
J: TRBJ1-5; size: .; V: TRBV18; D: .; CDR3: CASSPFPVHSNQPQHF; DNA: TGTGCCAGCTCACCATTCCCAGTCCATAGCAATCAGCCCCAGCATTTT
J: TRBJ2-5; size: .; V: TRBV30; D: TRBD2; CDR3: CAWSVRGGLETQYF; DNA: TGTGCCTGGAGTGTGCGGGGGGGCCTTGAGACCCAGTACTTC
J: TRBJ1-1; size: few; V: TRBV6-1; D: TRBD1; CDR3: CASSRKGQTGNTEAFF; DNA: TGTGCCAGCAGCCGAAAGGGACAGACCGGGAACACTGAAGCTTTCTTT
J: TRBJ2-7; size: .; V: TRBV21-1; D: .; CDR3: CASSKPSGRSYEQYF; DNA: TGTGCCAGCAGCAAGCCCAGCGGGAGGTCCTACGAGCAGTACTTC
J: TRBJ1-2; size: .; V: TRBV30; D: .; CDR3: CAWSVRGNYGYTF; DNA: TGTGCCTGGAGTGTACGGGGGAACTATGGCTACACCTTC
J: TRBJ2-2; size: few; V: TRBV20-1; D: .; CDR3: CSAWSGSNTGELFF; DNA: TGCAGTGCTTGGAGCGGGTCGAACACCGGGGAGCTGTTTTTT
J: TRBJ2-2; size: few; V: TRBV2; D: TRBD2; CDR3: CASSGRLAGGGELFF; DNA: TGTGCCAGCAGTGGCCGTCTAGCGGGCGGCGGGGAGCTGTTTTTT
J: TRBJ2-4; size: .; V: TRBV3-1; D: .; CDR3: CASSHQLVAGPKNIQYF; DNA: TGTGCCAGCAGCCACCAGTTAGTAGCCGGCCCCAAAAACATTCAGTACTTC
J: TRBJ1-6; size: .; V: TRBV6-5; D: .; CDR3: CASSYDRHNSPLHF; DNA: TGTGCCAGCAGTTACGACAGGCATAATTCACCCCTCCACTTT